The 23 T cell receptor beta chains in this list originate from one sample, sequenced in a study of cytomegalovirus exposure and HLA in healthy donors. The study ran its PCR with 60 Vbeta and 13 Jbeta primers. Generated by immunoSEQ multiplex PCR, the TCRdb table keeps only in-frame clones and is missing some. The sample holds 180,000 or so clones, around 80% seen once. The source material was PBMCs. The receptors were gathered from a man aged 18 to 35 in good health and CMV-seronegative.

Here the CDR3 DNA reads TGTGCCAGCAGCTTTTTACATACGAACTCCTACGAGCAGTACTTC. Protein: CASSFLHTNSYEQYF. This rearrangement joins TRBV11-1 to TRBJ2-7; no definite D call. Germline values: CDR1 SGHAT, CDR2 FQDESV (reference sequence). The CDR3 loop spans 15 amino acids. The V and J ends lost 3 bases and 0 bases respectively, with 12 bases between them.

The J gene is TRBJ1-1, the V gene TRBV27; weak D call: TRBD1 (5 bases). The CDR3 has 14 amino acids. CDR1 and CDR2 from the germline V gene are MNHEY and SMNVEV (reference sequence). Deletions cut 2 bases from V and 3 bases from J, with 10 bases between. The CDR3 DNA reads TGTGCCAGCAGTTTAGTTGGAGGGGACACTGAAGCTTTCTTT. Amino acid sequence: CASSLVGGDTEAFF.

CDR3 loop: CASKRATNEKLFF. The CDR3 DNA is TGTGCCAGTAAGAGAGCAACTAATGAAAAACTGTTTTTT. The chain links TRBV19 to TRBJ1-4; D is unclear. CDR1 and CDR2 from the germline V gene are LNHDA and SQIVND (reference sequence). CDR3 length: 13 amino acids. The ends were cut back, 7 bases at V and 0 bases at J, with 6 bases in the middle.

The V gene is TRBV7-2, the J gene TRBJ2-7, with 8 bases aligning to TRBD1. The V gene end was trimmed by 5 bases and the J gene end by 7 bases; junction bases not matched to a gene: 4. Germline CDR1 SGHTA, CDR2 FQGNSA. CDR3 length equals 12 residues. This CDR3 is CASSMRQGEQYF. The DNA of the CDR3 is TGTGCCAGCAGCATGCGACAGGGGGAGCAGTACTTC.

The J gene is TRBJ2-1, the V gene TRBV7-3; no clear D. The length of the CDR3 is 14 residues. Between the trimmed V and J ends, which lost 2 bases and 12 bases, there was a span of 17 bases. Germline V gene lookup returns CDR1 SGHTA and CDR2 FQGTGA. This CDR3 is CASSLSSIGDAQFF. The CDR3 coding sequence is TGTGCCAGCAGCTTATCGAGTATAGGAGACGCGCAGTTCTTC. The full variable domain, its missing parts supplied by reference TRBV7-3 and TRBJ2-1, is GAGVSQTPSNKVTEKGKYVELRCDPISGHTALYWYRQSLGQGPEFLIYFQGTGAADDSGLPNDRFFAVRPEGSVSTLKIQRTERGDSAVYLCASSLSSIGDAQFFGPGTRLTVL.

The V gene is TRBV7-8, the J gene TRBJ2-1, with D maybe TRBD2 (5 bases). Deletions cut 0 bases from V and 5 bases from J, with 5 bases between. Germline CDR1 and CDR2: SGHVS and FQNEAQ. CDR3 length equals 13 residues. CDR3 sequence (DNA): TGTGCCAGCAGCTTAGCCGGGGACAATGAGCAGTTCTTC. This codes for CASSLAGDNEQFF.

The CDR3 nucleotides read TGTGCCAGCAGTGAAATGGCTAGCGGGAGATACGAGCAGTACTTC. This codes for CASSEMASGRYEQYF. This chain connects TRBV25-1 to TRBJ2-7; 10 positions match TRBD2. This CDR3 region has 15 residues. V lost 2 bases, J lost 4 bases, and 5 bases stayed unmatched. Germline CDR1 and CDR2: MGHDK and SYGVNS.

This rearrangement joins TRBV7-3 to TRBJ2-5; 9 bases are shared with TRBD1. The CDR3 is 17 amino acids. V shed 1 base, J shed 4 bases, and the junction held 10 bases outside the gene matches. CDR1 and CDR2 from the germline V gene are SGHTA and FQGTGA. CDR3 DNA: TGTGCCAGCAGCTTAAGGGGCGGACAGGGGTTCGGAGAGACCCAGTACTTC. Amino acid sequence: CASSLRGGQGFGETQYF.

The genes are TRBV6-1 and TRBJ2-7; 11 nucleotides match TRBD1. After removal of 3 bases from V and 4 bases from J, the junction contained 5 bases not matched to a gene. The CDR3 runs to 15 residues. CDR1 is MNHNS and CDR2 is SASEGT in the germline V gene. The CDR3 here is CASSDAGTGGYEQYF. CDR3 DNA sequence: TGTGCCAGCAGTGATGCTGGGACAGGGGGTTACGAGCAGTACTTC.

This clone has just one count. V is TRBV5-4 and J is TRBJ2-5, with D possibly matching TRBD2 (6 bases). The CDR3 runs to 14 residues. V lost 1 base and J lost 9, with 16 bases in between. From germline, CDR1 is SGHNT and CDR2 YYREEE (reference sequence). The CDR3 spells CASSLLNGGAAQYF. The CDR3 nucleotides read TGTGCCAGCAGCTTGTTGAACGGCGGGGCGGCCCAGTACTTC.

CDR3 region: CASSLRTSGSETQYF. DNA for the CDR3: TGTGCCAGCAGCTTGAGGACTAGCGGGAGTGAGACCCAGTACTTC. The chain joins TRBV5-4 to TRBJ2-5; 13 nucleotides match TRBD2. Germline V gene sequence: CDR1 SGHNT, CDR2 YYREEE (reference sequence). The CDR3 is made up of 15 amino acids. J gave up 5 bases and V 1 base, and 2 bases lay outside the gene matches. The entire variable domain, with the rest obtained from reference TRBV5-4 and TRBJ2-5, is as follows: ETGVTQSPTHLIKTRGQQVTLRCSSQSGHNTVSWYQQALGQGPQFIFQYYREEENGRGNFPPRFSGLQFPNYSSELNVNALELDDSALYLCASSLRTSGSETQYFGPGTRLLVL.

The chain recombines TRBV4-3 with TRBJ1-3; 8 bases are shared with TRBD1. After removal of 4 bases from V and 0 bases from J, the junction contained 11 bases not matched to a gene. From germline, CDR1 is LGHNA and CDR2 YSLEER. This CDR3 contains 18 residues. CDR3 in amino acids: CASSPRDRKSSSGNTIYF. In nucleotides, the CDR3 is TGCGCCAGCAGCCCCAGGGACAGGAAATCGAGCTCTGGAAACACCATATATTTT.

The V gene is TRBV5-4, the J gene TRBJ2-1, with 11 positions matching TRBD2. The CDR3 loop spans 16 amino acids. The V gene's germline CDR1 is SGHNT and CDR2 YYREEE (reference sequence). Unmatched junction bases numbered 4, after V lost 0 bases and J lost 5 bases. For the CDR3, the DNA is TGTGCCAGCAGCTTGGTAGGGACTAGCGGTGACAATGAGCAGTTCTTC. Its protein is CASSLVGTSGDNEQFF.

The J gene is TRBJ2-7, the V gene TRBV5-6, with a tentative D call TRBD2 (6 bases). Germline CDR1 and CDR2: SGHDT and YYEEEE. The CDR3 contains 14 residues. The V and J ends lost 2 bases and 1 base respectively, with 10 bases between them. The CDR3, as DNA: TGTGCCAGCAGCTTCGGAGGGCGGTCCTACGAGCAGTACTTC. Protein sequence: CASSFGGRSYEQYF.

V and J are TRBV5-4 and TRBJ2-7; 8 bases fit TRBD1. The CDR3 runs to 16 residues. Trimming at V came to 5 bases and at J to 1 base, leaving 11 bases not matched to a gene. Germline loops: CDR1 SGHNT, CDR2 YYREEE (reference sequence). The CDR3 spells CASRATGTGLSYEQYF. The CDR3 DNA is TGTGCCAGCAGAGCAACGGGGACAGGCCTTTCCTACGAGCAGTACTTC.

This rearrangement joins TRBV9 to TRBJ2-1, with TRBD2 identical over 9 bases. The V and J ends lost 0 bases and 12 bases, in that order; junction bases with no gene match: 13. This CDR3 region has 16 residues. CDR1 is SGDLS, CDR2 YYNGEE, per germline. CDR3 region: CASSVAVAGGPRGQFF. CDR3 bases: TGTGCCAGCAGCGTAGCCGTGGCGGGAGGGCCTCGGGGGCAGTTCTTC.

As DNA, the CDR3 is TGCGCCAGCAGCTTGGGGGACAGAACTAAATTGCATTTT. This translates into CASSLGDRTKLHF. V and J are TRBV5-1 and TRBJ1-5, with TRBD1 identical over 7 bases. J gave up 15 bases and V 0 bases, and 9 bases lay outside the gene matches. The CDR3 consists of 13 residues. Germline assignment: CDR1 SGHRS and CDR2 YFSETQ.

The chain joins TRBV9 to TRBJ2-1, with TRBD2 matching over 9 bases. The V gene end was trimmed by 4 bases and the J gene end by 16 bases; junction bases not matched to a gene: 12. The CDR3 is 13 amino acids. Germline CDR1 SGDLS, CDR2 YYNGEE. The CDR3 reads CASSPRSSGSAFF. In nucleotides, the CDR3 is TGTGCCAGCAGCCCCCGGAGTAGCGGGAGCGCCTTCTTC.

This chain connects TRBV4-3 to TRBJ2-7; TRBD2 aligns across 7 bases. The CDR3 contains 17 residues. Unmatched junction bases numbered 15, after V lost 0 bases and J lost 7 bases. Germline CDR1 reads LGHNA; CDR2 reads YSLEER. The CDR3 loop is CASSQDALPQVGGEQYF. The CDR3 DNA reads TGCGCCAGCAGCCAAGATGCGCTACCCCAGGTGGGAGGGGAGCAGTACTTC.

The genes are TRBV7-9 and TRBJ2-1; 9 positions match TRBD2. Per the germline V gene, CDR1 is SEHNR and CDR2 is FQNEAQ (reference sequence). This CDR3 spans 15 amino acids. The V gene end was trimmed by 8 bases and the J gene end by 4 bases; junction bases not matched to a gene: 9. CDR3 region: CASAPRLADYNEQFF. The CDR3 nucleotides read TGTGCCAGCGCCCCCAGACTAGCGGATTACAATGAGCAGTTCTTC.

This clone was detected a few times. The chain couples TRBV5-6 to TRBJ2-2, with 11 positions matching TRBD2. Germline V gene data show CDR1 as SGHDT and CDR2 as YYEEEE. The CDR3 covers 14 residues. V was clipped by 2 bases and J by 14 bases; unmatched bases: 8. Here the CDR3 DNA reads TGTGCCAGCAGCTTTACCACTAGCGGGGGCTCCCTGTTTTTT. Translated: CASSFTTSGGSLFF.

This clone has just a few counts. The J gene is TRBJ1-2, the V gene TRBV4-1; tentative D call: TRBD1 (6 bases). The CDR3 spans 19 residues. CDR1 and CDR2 from the germline V gene are MGHRA and YSYEKL. Trimming pared 0 bases from V and 2 bases from J, leaving 22 bases between. The CDR3 region is CASSQDRVGGGARNYGYTF. The CDR3 nucleotides read TGCGCCAGCAGCCAAGATCGGGTCGGTGGGGGGGCGCGGAACTATGGCTACACCTTC.

This sequence joins TRBV5-4 and TRBJ1-1, with D hard to call. Germline CDR1 SGHNT, CDR2 YYREEE (reference sequence). V shed 9 bases and J shed 4 bases, with 16 bases lying between them. The CDR3 totals 13 residues. The chain's CDR3 is CATRRTSGTEAFF. The DNA of the CDR3 is TGTGCCACCCGACGAACGAGCGGCACTGAAGCTTTCTTT.